The 21 T cell receptor beta chains given below trace back to one sample, sequenced in a study of post-analysis software for immune sequencing data. General study results and limits: A few TRBV segments appeared more often in patients than in controls, and TRBV5-6, TRBV5-1 and TRBV20-1 were among these.

No antigen is known for these receptors. Prepared libraries of TCR beta cDNA carried unique molecular identifiers. Using its own MiXCR run on the PCR reads, TCRdb lists one record per CDR3 protein. The table lists about 460,000 distinct CDR3 sequences, roughly 45% of them singletons, with about 12% in the top ten. The sequenced sample consisted of blood. Every receptor here comes from a girl aged 10-17 years with multiple sclerosis.

This clonotype occurred a few times. V and J are TRBV27 and TRBJ2-7, with TRBD1 matching 10 bases. Germline V gene lookup returns CDR1 MNHEY and CDR2 SMNVEV (reference sequence). Trimming removed 5 bases from V and 3 bases from J; junction bases left unmatched: 7. The CDR3 is 15 residues long. The chain's CDR3 is CASSPSRTGGYEQYF. As DNA, the CDR3 is TGTGCCAGCAGTCCCTCCAGGACAGGGGGCTACGAGCAGTACTTC.

Regarding this clonotype: Germline is not matched at one junction end, which may reflect a read error. The chain carries TRBV4-3 and TRBJ2-1, with D possibly matching TRBD2 (6 bases). CDR3 length: 16 residues. Germline assignment: CDR1 LGHNA and CDR2 YSLEER. CDR3 protein: CASSQALASSYNERFF. DNA of the CDR3: TGCGCCAGCAGCCAAGCTCTAGCGAGCTCCTACAATGAGCGGTTCTTC.

The CDR3 protein is CASSPGLPARESQYF. The CDR3 DNA follows: TGCGCCAGCAGCCCCGGACTTCCGGCGCGGGAGTCGCAGTATTTT. The chain has TRBV5-1 and TRBJ2-3; 7 bases are a match to TRBD2. CDR1 and CDR2 (germline): SGHRS, YFSETQ. The CDR3 totals 15 residues. The V segment lost 4 bases and the J segment 10 bases; nucleotides outside the gene matches: 15.

The chain recombines TRBV7-6 with TRBJ2-1, with unresolved D. Trimming removed 5 bases at V and 0 bases at J, with 8 bases between. Germline CDR1 is SGHVS and CDR2 is FNYEAQ. The CDR3 extends over 14 amino acids. CDR3 region: CASSKASSYNEQFF. CDR3 sequence (DNA): TGTGCCAGCAGCAAAGCCTCCTCCTACAATGAGCAGTTCTTC.

The gene calls are TRBV5-1 and TRBJ2-1, with 7 positions matching TRBD2. CDR3 length: 15 amino acids. Germline trimming cut 3 bases from V and 3 bases from J; bases unmatched to any gene: 6. Germline V CDR1 and CDR2: SGHRS, YFSETQ. The CDR3 protein is CASSWALADYNEQFF. CDR3 DNA sequence: TGCGCCAGCAGCTGGGCGCTAGCGGACTACAATGAGCAGTTCTTC.

The chain recombines TRBV20-1 with TRBJ2-2; 12 nucleotides line up with TRBD2. Trimming took 3 bases from V and 6 from J; bases not matched to a gene: 5. Germline lookup yields CDR1 DFQATT and CDR2 SNEGSKA (reference sequence). This CDR3 has 15 residues. The CDR3 DNA follows: TGCAGTGCTAGTCGGGGACTAGCGGGCCCCGGGGAGCTGTTTTTT. It codes for CSASRGLAGPGELFF.

The chain is built from TRBV4-1 and TRBJ1-2; D unresolved. V lost 3 bases and J 8 bases, leaving 13 bases between the germline ends. CDR1 is MGHRA and CDR2 is YSYEKL in the germline V gene. This CDR3 is built from 13 residues. In DNA form, the CDR3 reads TGCGCCAGCAGCCAGATAGGAGGAAGAGGCTACACCTTC. Translated: CASSQIGGRGYTF.

V gene TRBV9 combines with J gene TRBJ2-1; unclear D gene. The CDR3 has 14 amino acids. Germline CDR1 is SGDLS and CDR2 is YYNGEE. Trimming took off 3 bases at V and 3 bases at J, with 10 bases between the two ends. The CDR3 DNA follows: TGTGCCAGCAGCGATGGAGCAGACTACAATGAGCAGTTCTTC. Its translation: CASSDGADYNEQFF.

This chain connects TRBV24-1 to TRBJ1-5, with 8 bases matching TRBD1. V gave up 7 bases and J gave up 7 bases; unmatched junction bases: 5. The CDR3 consists of 13 residues. The germline gives CDR1 KGHDR, CDR2 SFDVKD. In DNA, the CDR3 is TGTGCCACCAGCGGACAGGGTGGCCAGCCCCAGCATTTT. It yields the protein CATSGQGGQPQHF.

This clonotype was detected only a few times. The chain links TRBV4-1 to TRBJ2-7; 7 bases are shared with TRBD1. Trimming cost V 0 bases and J 2 bases; bases outside gene matches: 4. The CDR3 has 15 amino acids. Per the germline V gene, CDR1 is MGHRA and CDR2 is YSYEKL. The CDR3 here is CASSQDRDSTYEQYF. The CDR3 DNA is TGCGCCAGCAGCCAAGATAGGGACAGTACCTACGAGCAGTACTTC.

As DNA, the CDR3 is TGTGCCAGCAGCCAAACAAACACTGAAGCTTTCTTT. It codes for CASSQTNTEAFF. The chain combines TRBV7-9 with TRBJ1-1; D gene unclear. In germline, CDR1 is SEHNR, CDR2 FQNEAQ (reference sequence). The germline V and J ends were trimmed by 5 bases and 2 bases, with 6 bases remaining between them. The CDR3 sequence is 12 residues long.

The chain is built from TRBV29-1 and TRBJ2-5; 10 bases match TRBD1. The CDR3 length is 16 residues. V gave up 0 bases and J gave up 5 bases; unmatched junction bases: 9. Germline assignment: CDR1 SQVTM and CDR2 ANQGSEA. CDR3 in amino acids: CSVEDRDRGGKETQYF. The CDR3 DNA reads TGCAGCGTTGAAGATCGGGACAGGGGTGGGAAGGAGACCCAGTACTTC.

The chain carries TRBV20-1 and TRBJ1-5; maybe TRBD1 (5 bases). CDR1 and CDR2 (germline): DFQATT, SNEGSKA (reference sequence). This CDR3 contains 14 residues. Trimming left V 5 bases short and J 0 bases short, with 11 bases between. The CDR3 region is CSAGAPYSNQPQHF. The CDR3 region has the DNA TGCAGTGCTGGGGCCCCCTATAGCAATCAGCCCCAGCATTTT.

The rearrangement links TRBV10-3 to TRBJ2-7; no clear D gene. The CDR3 is 13 amino acids. The germline gives CDR1 ENHRY, CDR2 SYGVKD. Trimming shortened V by 2 bases and J by 2 bases, and 7 bases separated the two germline ends. The CDR3 loop reads CAISEPGPYEQYF. In DNA, the CDR3 is TGTGCCATCAGTGAGCCAGGCCCCTACGAGCAGTACTTC.

This sequence joins TRBV9 and TRBJ2-1; D is perhaps TRBD2 (7 bases). With 0 bases removed from V and 6 bases from J, the gap between germline ends came to 13 bases. The CDR3 totals 15 residues. CDR1 SGDLS and CDR2 YYNGEE come from the germline V gene. CDR3 sequence (DNA): TGTGCCAGCAGCGTAGAGGGGGGGCTGGGCAATGAGCAGTTCTTC. Protein: CASSVEGGLGNEQFF.

V is TRBV20-1 and J is TRBJ2-5, with 7 bases identical to TRBD2. The J call may be incorrect, as the DNA end agrees better with TRBJ2-7. The CDR3 runs to 12 residues. CDR1 is DFQATT, CDR2 SNEGSKA, per germline (reference sequence). In nucleotides, the CDR3 is TGCAGCTGGGGGGGTACCGCCGACGAGCAGTACTTC. Protein sequence: CSWGGTADEQYF.

The rearrangement uses TRBV7-9 and TRBJ2-1; TRBD1 matches at 8 bases. This CDR3 has 13 amino acids. Germline V CDR1 and CDR2: SEHNR, FQNEAQ (reference sequence). The trim removed 2 bases at V and 15 bases at J, leaving 9 bases unmatched. DNA of the CDR3: TGTGCCAGCAGCTTATGGGACCGGGACAGGTCGTTCTTC. Its protein product is CASSLWDRDRSFF.

The rearrangement uses TRBV19 and TRBJ2-1; D call uncertain. The V gene's germline CDR1 is LNHDA and CDR2 SQIVND (reference sequence). Trimming took 1 base from V and 1 from J, leaving 11 bases between them. This CDR3 region has 16 residues. This chain's CDR3 is CASSIGSLSSYNEQFF. The CDR3 bases are TGTGCCAGTAGTATAGGGAGTCTGTCATCCTACAATGAGCAGTTCTTC.

The genes are TRBV6-1 and TRBJ2-7; TRBD1 matches 7 bases. The end of the DNA aligns better with TRBJ2-5, so the J call may be wrong. The germline V gene encodes CDR1 MNHNS and CDR2 SASEGT. The CDR3 loop spans 12 amino acids. This chain's CDR3 is CATLRGRETQYF. For the CDR3, the DNA is TGTGCCACCTTAAGGGGGCGGGAGACCCAGTACTTC.

This clonotype was detected only a few times. The genes are TRBV4-1 and TRBJ2-5; unclear D gene. Germline-derived CDR1 and CDR2 are MGHRA and YSYEKL. There are 14 residues in the CDR3. Trimming pared 0 bases from V and 4 bases from J, leaving 9 bases between. CDR3 DNA: TGCGCCAGCAGCCAAGAATGGGAAAGAGAGACCCAGTACTTC. Translation: CASSQEWERETQYF.

This clonotype has a handful of counts. This chain joins TRBV24-1 and TRBJ1-5; no reliable D call. The ends were cut back, 9 bases at V and 0 bases at J, with 8 bases in the middle. The CDR3 spans 13 residues. Germline CDR1 KGHDR, CDR2 SFDVKD. The DNA for the CDR3 is TGTGCCACCGCCCCGGATAGCAATCAGCCCCAGCATTTT. It codes for CATAPDSNQPQHF.